A single sample is the source of the 22 T cell receptor beta chains below, sequenced in a study of identical twins. One entry per CDR3 protein results from TCRdb running MiXCR on the 5' RACE reads. The data show approximately 140,000 distinct CDR3 sequences, roughly 3.2% seen once. The specimen was memory T cells sorted from blood. All receptors derive from a man in his late teens or twenties in good health.

The gene calls are TRBV20-1 and TRBJ2-7; 7 nucleotides agree with TRBD1. The CDR3 runs 16 residues. V lost 3 bases, J lost 2 bases, and 13 bases stayed unmatched. Germline loops: CDR1 DFQATT, CDR2 SNEGSKA (reference sequence). The CDR3 reads CSASLHGVGQAYEQYF. CDR3 nucleotide sequence: TGCAGTGCTAGTCTTCACGGTGTCGGACAGGCCTACGAGCAGTACTTC.

This clonotype was observed many times. The genes are TRBV18 and TRBJ2-3; 7 positions agree with TRBD1. Germline V lookup: CDR1 KGHSH, CDR2 LQKENI. This CDR3 contains 14 residues. V was pared by 9 bases and J by 2 bases, with 8 bases of the junction left unmatched. The CDR3 loop reads CASNPGQTTDTQYF. As DNA, the CDR3 is TGTGCCAGTAACCCGGGACAGACCACAGATACGCAGTATTTT.

This clonotype occurred many times. V usage is TRBV5-1 and J usage is TRBJ2-3, with D tentatively TRBD2 (5 bases). The germline CDR1 and CDR2 sequences are SGHRS and YFSETQ. There are 15 residues in the CDR3. V was pared by 1 base and J by 0 bases, with 9 bases between. CDR3 sequence reads: CASSLMEDSTDTQYF. CDR3 nucleotide sequence: TGCGCCAGCAGCTTGATGGAGGATAGCACAGATACGCAGTATTTT.

This clonotype was seen many times. The gene calls are TRBV20-1 and TRBJ2-4, with a weak D call TRBD1 (6 bases). Trimming cost V 0 bases and J 2 bases, with 11 bases left between them. Germline CDR1 is DFQATT and CDR2 is SNEGSKA (reference sequence). CDR3 length: 15 amino acids. The CDR3 is CSAREQGSTKNIQYF. In DNA form, the CDR3 reads TGCAGTGCTAGAGAGCAGGGGAGCACCAAAAACATTCAGTACTTC.

This clonotype was observed at least ten times. V usage is TRBV14 and J usage is TRBJ2-2, with no clear D. Trimming took off 3 bases at V and 12 bases at J, with 14 bases between the two ends. CDR1 and CDR2 from the germline V gene are SGHDN and FVKESK. The CDR3 spans 13 residues. The CDR3 DNA follows: TGTGCCAGCAGCCAGTTTCAAGGGCCTCAGCTGTTTTTT. Protein product: CASSQFQGPQLFF.

This clonotype has a count of ten or more. The chain employs TRBV20-1 and TRBJ1-1; a weak D match, TRBD1 (6 bases). The V end lost 5 bases, the J end lost 4 bases, and 20 bases lay between the germline ends. CDR1 is DFQATT and CDR2 is SNEGSKA in the germline V gene (reference sequence). CDR3 length: 15 residues. The CDR3 sequence: CSADHRLTGITEAFF. The CDR3 DNA reads as TGCAGTGCTGACCACCGGCTGACAGGCATCACTGAAGCTTTCTTT.

This clonotype was counted a few times. The chain has TRBV10-3 and TRBJ2-7; D possibly corresponds to TRBD1 (5 bases). Trimming removed 7 bases from V and 2 bases from J, with 9 bases in between. This CDR3 has 12 amino acids. The germline V gene has CDR1 ENHRY and CDR2 SYGVKD. The chain's CDR3 is CAIKTATYEQYF. DNA of the CDR3: TGTGCCATCAAGACAGCCACCTACGAGCAGTACTTC.

This clonotype has a count of ten or more. The gene calls are TRBV9 and TRBJ2-1; D is possibly TRBD2 (5 bases). Germline CDR1 SGDLS, CDR2 YYNGEE. V was shortened by 1 base and J by 9 bases, with 17 bases between the two germline ends. The CDR3 covers 15 residues. The CDR3 here is CASSVLHTSSGEQFF. The DNA of the CDR3 is TGTGCCAGCAGCGTACTCCACACTAGTTCGGGTGAGCAGTTCTTC.

This clonotype occurred many times. The rearrangement uses TRBV18 and TRBJ1-3; the D is unclear. Germline V gives CDR1 KGHSH, CDR2 LQKENI. This CDR3 comprises 15 residues. Trimming stripped 1 base from V and 4 bases from J, with 11 bases between. CDR3 sequence: CASSPLNSMGNTIYF. CDR3 in DNA: TGTGCCAGCTCACCACTTAACAGCATGGGAAACACCATATATTTT.

This clonotype appeared many times. The V gene is TRBV28, the J gene TRBJ1-5; a possible D gene is TRBD1 (5 bases). Trimming took off 3 bases at V and 4 bases at J, with 7 bases between the two ends. CDR3 length: 13 amino acids. Germline values: CDR1 MDHEN, CDR2 SYDVKM. CDR3 amino acids: CASSFDRNQPQHF. The CDR3 DNA reads as TGTGCCAGCAGTTTCGACAGAAATCAGCCCCAGCATTTT.

V and J are TRBV29-1 and TRBJ1-1, with 10 positions matching TRBD1. The germline CDR1 and CDR2 sequences are SQVTM and ANQGSEA. V lost 6 bases, J lost 5 bases, and 9 bases stayed unmatched. There are 14 residues in the CDR3. The CDR3 loop reads CSVTGQGFGTEAFF. In nucleotides, the CDR3 is TGCAGCGTCACGGGACAGGGGTTCGGGACTGAAGCTTTCTTT. Full variable domain (remainder filled in from reference TRBV29-1 and TRBJ1-1): SAVISQKPSRDICQRGTSLTIQCQVDSQVTMMFWYRQQPGQSLTLIATANQGSEATYESGFVIDKFPISRPNLTFSTLTVSNMSPEDSSIYLCSVTGQGFGTEAFFGQGTRLTVV.

This clonotype came up many times. V is TRBV3-1 and J is TRBJ2-6, with 8 nucleotides matching TRBD1. Germline CDR1 is LGHDT and CDR2 is YNNKEL (reference sequence). V gave up 4 bases and J gave up 4 bases; unmatched junction bases: 6. The CDR3 loop spans 16 amino acids. CDR3 sequence reads: CASSPGGRSGANVLTF. The CDR3 DNA reads TGTGCCAGCAGCCCAGGGGGCCGCTCCGGGGCCAACGTCCTGACTTTC.

CDR3 sequence (DNA): TGCGCCAGCAGCTTGGCTACGGCAAACAATGAGCAGTTCTTC. Its translation is CASSLATANNEQFF. The V and J genes are TRBV5-1 and TRBJ2-1; D not certain. The germline CDR1 and CDR2 sequences are SGHRS and YFSETQ. With 0 bases removed from V and 5 bases from J, the gap between germline ends came to 9 bases. This CDR3 has 14 residues.

This clonotype was observed many times. The V and J genes are TRBV7-9 and TRBJ1-4; 8 bases agree with TRBD1. The CDR3 is 14 amino acids. V gave up 5 bases and J gave up 8 bases; unmatched junction bases: 7. Germline V lookup: CDR1 SEHNR, CDR2 FQNEAQ (reference sequence). This chain's CDR3 is CASSPGTGREKLFF. Written as DNA, the CDR3 is TGTGCCAGCAGCCCCGGGACAGGTCGAGAAAAACTGTTTTTT.

There are many counts of this clonotype. This chain uses TRBV19 with TRBJ1-2; perhaps TRBD1 as D (5 bases). This CDR3 comprises 15 residues. V gave up 3 bases and J gave up 3 bases, with 14 bases separating them. Germline loops: CDR1 LNHDA, CDR2 SQIVND (reference sequence). The CDR3 is CASSMGTDSHYGYTF. CDR3 nucleotide sequence: TGTGCCAGTAGTATGGGGACCGATTCCCACTATGGCTACACCTTC.

There are many counts of this clonotype. CDR3 in amino acids: CASSPGVDTGELFF. The CDR3 nucleotides are TGTGCCAGCTCGCCGGGGGTCGACACCGGGGAGCTGTTTTTT. The J gene is TRBJ2-2, the V gene TRBV18; a weak D match, TRBD2 (6 bases). Germline V gene data show CDR1 as KGHSH and CDR2 as LQKENI. This CDR3 region has 14 residues. The V and J ends lost 6 bases and 3 bases respectively, with 11 bases between them.

The sample holds many counts of this clonotype. The chain uses TRBV5-8 and TRBJ2-1; D ambiguous. V lost 5 bases, J lost 6 bases, and 15 bases lay in between. This CDR3 region has 14 residues. The germline CDR1 and CDR2 sequences are SGHTS and YDEGEE. The CDR3 is CASRGLVMGNEQFF. CDR3 in DNA: TGTGCCAGCAGAGGGCTAGTTATGGGCAATGAGCAGTTCTTC.

This clonotype was recorded at least ten times. V is TRBV5-6 and J is TRBJ2-7, with D perhaps being TRBD1 or TRBD2 (5 bases each). The germline V gene has CDR1 SGHDT and CDR2 YYEEEE. With 2 bases removed from V and 0 bases from J, the gap between germline ends came to 9 bases. The CDR3 runs 14 residues. This CDR3 reads CASSFGDRSYEQYF. The CDR3 DNA is TGTGCCAGCAGCTTTGGGGACCGCTCCTACGAGCAGTACTTC.

This clonotype was counted ten times or more. The chain employs TRBV10-3 and TRBJ2-2; tentatively, D is TRBD2 (6 bases). The CDR3 is made up of 14 amino acids. CDR1 ENHRY and CDR2 SYGVKD come from the germline V gene. V lost 8 bases and J 0 bases, leaving 10 bases between the germline ends. The CDR3 sequence is CAIAGTSNTGELFF. In DNA, the CDR3 is TGTGCCATCGCCGGGACTTCGAACACCGGGGAGCTGTTTTTT.

This clonotype was seen repeatedly, ten times or more. The rearrangement joins TRBV6-2 or TRBV6-3 to TRBJ1-5, with D hard to call. This CDR3 has 13 amino acids. Germline CDR1 is MNHEY and CDR2 is SVGEGT. V lost 2 bases, J lost 7 bases, and 9 bases lay in between. The CDR3 coding sequence is TGTGCCAGCAGTTACGTCGGGAAACAGCCCCAGCATTTT. This translates into CASSYVGKQPQHF.

Many counts were recorded for this clonotype. The chain carries TRBV9 and TRBJ2-1; 10 bases line up with TRBD2. The CDR3 extends over 15 amino acids. Germline V CDR1 and CDR2: SGDLS, YYNGEE. The junction had 1 base not matched to a gene; V was cut back by 4 bases and J by 0 bases. The CDR3 region is CASSSSGSSYNEQFF. CDR3 sequence (DNA): TGTGCCAGCAGCTCTAGCGGGAGCTCCTACAATGAGCAGTTCTTC.

This clonotype was detected many times. The rearrangement joins TRBV5-1 to TRBJ1-1, with TRBD1 matching 7 bases. Germline loops: CDR1 SGHRS, CDR2 YFSETQ. The CDR3 is made up of 14 amino acids. Losses at the gene ends were 0 bases for V and 5 bases for J; bases not matched to a gene: 4. CDR3 coding DNA: TGCGCCAGCAGCTTGGGGGACAGAGAAACTGAAGCTTTCTTT. This gives the protein CASSLGDRETEAFF. The full variable domain, its missing parts supplied by reference TRBV5-1 and TRBJ1-1, is KAGVTQTPRYLIKTRGQQVTLSCSPISGHRSVSWYQQTPGQGLQFLFEYFSETQRNKGNFPGRFSGRQFSNSRSEMNVSTLELGDSALYLCASSLGDRETEAFFGQGTRLTVV.